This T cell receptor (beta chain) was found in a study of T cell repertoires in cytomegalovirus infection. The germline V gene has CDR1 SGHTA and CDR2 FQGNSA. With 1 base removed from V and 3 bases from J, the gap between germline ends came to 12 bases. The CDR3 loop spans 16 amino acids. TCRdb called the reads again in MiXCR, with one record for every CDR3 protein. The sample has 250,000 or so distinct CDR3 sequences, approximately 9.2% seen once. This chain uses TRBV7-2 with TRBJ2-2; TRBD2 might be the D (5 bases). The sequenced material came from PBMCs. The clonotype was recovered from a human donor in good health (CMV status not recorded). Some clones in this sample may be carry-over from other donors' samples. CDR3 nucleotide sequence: TGTGCCAGCAGCTTAGGCTCGACGGGGTACACCGGGGAGCTGTTTTTT. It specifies CASSLGSTGYTGELFF.